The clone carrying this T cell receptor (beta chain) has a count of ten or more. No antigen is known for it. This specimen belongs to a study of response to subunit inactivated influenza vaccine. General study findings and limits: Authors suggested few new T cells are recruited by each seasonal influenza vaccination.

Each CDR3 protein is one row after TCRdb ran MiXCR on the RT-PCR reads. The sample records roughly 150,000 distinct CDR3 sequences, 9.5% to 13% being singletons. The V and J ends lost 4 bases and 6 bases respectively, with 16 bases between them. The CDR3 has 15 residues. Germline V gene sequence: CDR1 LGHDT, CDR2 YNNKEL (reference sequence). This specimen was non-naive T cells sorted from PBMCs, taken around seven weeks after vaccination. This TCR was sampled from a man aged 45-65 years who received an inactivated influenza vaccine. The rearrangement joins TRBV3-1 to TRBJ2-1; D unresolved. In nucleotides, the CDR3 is TGTGCCAGCAGCCCGGGCCTGTCCGGGCTCAATGAGCAGTTCTTC. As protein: CASSPGLSGLNEQFF.